What follows is one T cell receptor beta chain and its context. The data were taken from a study of blood T cell repertoires in COVID-19. V lost 4 bases, J lost 8 bases, and 15 bases lay in between. CDR1 KGHSH and CDR2 LQKENI come from the germline V gene. This CDR3 contains 15 residues. Source study methods: Estimation of nucleated cell counts was performed using reference gene primer amplification. Sequencing was performed with immunoSEQ multiplex PCR; in TCRdb, only in-frame clones are kept and a portion is missing. V and J calls and clone size are as listed in that table; D and trimming were resolved from the DNA. Of over 150,000 clones in the sample, 85% to 95% were seen once.

This receptor was identified in a man between 50 and 59 years old with acute or convalescent COVID-19. This chain connects TRBV18 to TRBJ1-6, with D possibly TRBD1 on 5 matching bases. The sample consisted of peripheral blood. The CDR3 here is CASSRGGARDSPLHF. In nucleotides, the CDR3 is TGTGCCAGCTCACGGGGAGGGGCGCGTGATTCACCCCTCCACTTT.